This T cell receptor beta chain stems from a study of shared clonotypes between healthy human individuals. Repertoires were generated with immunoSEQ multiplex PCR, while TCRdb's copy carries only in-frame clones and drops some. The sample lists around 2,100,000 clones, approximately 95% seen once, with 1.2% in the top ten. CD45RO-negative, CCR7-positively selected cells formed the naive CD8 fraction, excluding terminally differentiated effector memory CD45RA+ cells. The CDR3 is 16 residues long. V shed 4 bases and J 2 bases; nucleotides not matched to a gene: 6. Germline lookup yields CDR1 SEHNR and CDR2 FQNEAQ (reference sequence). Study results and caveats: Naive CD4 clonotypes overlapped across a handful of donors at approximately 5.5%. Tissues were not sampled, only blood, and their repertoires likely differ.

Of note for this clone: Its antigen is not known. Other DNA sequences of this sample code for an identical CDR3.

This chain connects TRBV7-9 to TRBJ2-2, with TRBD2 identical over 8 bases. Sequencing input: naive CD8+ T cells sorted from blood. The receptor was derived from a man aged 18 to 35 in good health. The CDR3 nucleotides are TGTGCCAGCAGCTCAAGCGGGGGACCAAACACCGGGGAGCTGTTTTTT. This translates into CASSSSGGPNTGELFF.